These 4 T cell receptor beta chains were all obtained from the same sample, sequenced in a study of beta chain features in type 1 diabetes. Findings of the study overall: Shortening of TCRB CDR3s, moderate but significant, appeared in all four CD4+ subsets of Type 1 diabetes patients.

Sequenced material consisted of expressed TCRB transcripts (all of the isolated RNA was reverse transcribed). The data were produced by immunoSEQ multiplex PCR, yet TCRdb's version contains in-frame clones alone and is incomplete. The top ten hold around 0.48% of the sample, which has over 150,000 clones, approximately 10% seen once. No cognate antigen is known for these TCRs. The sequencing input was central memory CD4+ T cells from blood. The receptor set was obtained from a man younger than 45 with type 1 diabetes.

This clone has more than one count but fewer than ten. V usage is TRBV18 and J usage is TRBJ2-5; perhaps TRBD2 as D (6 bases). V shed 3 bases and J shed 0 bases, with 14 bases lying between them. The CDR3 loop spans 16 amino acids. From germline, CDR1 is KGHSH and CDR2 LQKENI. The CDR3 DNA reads TGTGCCAGCTCACCTAGGAAGAGCGGGTACCAAGAGACCCAGTACTTC. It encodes CASSPRKSGYQETQYF.

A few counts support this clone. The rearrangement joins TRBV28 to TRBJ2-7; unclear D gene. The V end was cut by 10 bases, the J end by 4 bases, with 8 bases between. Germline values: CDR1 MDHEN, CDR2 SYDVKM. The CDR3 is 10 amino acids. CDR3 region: CAIARYEQYF. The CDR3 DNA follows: TGTGCCATCGCGCGGTACGAGCAGTACTTC.

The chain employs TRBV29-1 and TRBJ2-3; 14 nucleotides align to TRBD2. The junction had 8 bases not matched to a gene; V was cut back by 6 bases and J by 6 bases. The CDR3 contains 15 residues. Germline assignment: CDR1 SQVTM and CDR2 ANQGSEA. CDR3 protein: CSVVGLAGGPDTQYF. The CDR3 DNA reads TGCAGCGTGGTAGGACTAGCGGGAGGTCCGGATACGCAGTATTTT.

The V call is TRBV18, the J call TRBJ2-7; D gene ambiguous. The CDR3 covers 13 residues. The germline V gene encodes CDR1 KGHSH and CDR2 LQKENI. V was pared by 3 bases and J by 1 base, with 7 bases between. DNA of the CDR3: TGTGCCAGCTCACCTTCCAGATCCTACGAGCAGTACTTC. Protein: CASSPSRSYEQYF. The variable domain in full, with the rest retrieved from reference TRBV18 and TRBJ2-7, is NAGVMQNPRHLVRRRGQEARLRCSPMKGHSHVYWYRQLPEEGLKFMVYLQKENIIDESGMPKERFSAEFPKEGPSILRIQQVVRGDSAAYFCASSPSRSYEQYFGPGTRLTVT.